This TCR beta chain was profiled in a study of T cell repertoires in cytomegalovirus infection. This clonotype occurred a few times. TCRdb reprocessed the reads with MiXCR, giving one entry per CDR3 protein. This table has hundreds of thousands of distinct CDR3 sequences, approximately 22% appearing once. This CDR3 contains 12 residues. V lost 8 bases and J lost 9, with 11 bases in between. V gene TRBV12-3 or TRBV12-4 combines with J gene TRBJ1-6, with D uncertain. The TCR sequence derives from a human donor in good health (CMV status not recorded). Some clones in this sample may be carry-over from other donors' samples. The sample taken for sequencing was CD8+ T cells from PBMCs. As DNA, the CDR3 is TGTGCCAGCGGGTGGTGGGTTTCACCCCTCCACTTT. Its protein is CASGWWVSPLHF.